The entry below gives a single TCR beta chain sequence along with its context. This record belongs to a study of blood T cell repertoires in COVID-19. At the level of the study: T cells, B-cell-depleted T cells, or PBMCs supplied cDNA or gDNA.

Original processing notes: Nucleated cell number was recorded as an estimate derived from reference gene primer amplification. Using immunoSEQ multiplex PCR, the repertoire was profiled, and TCRdb retains in-frame clones only, with some absent. V, J and clone size derive from that table, while D and trimming were established from the DNA sequence. The sample has approximately 210,000 clones, roughly four fifths seen once. Germline loops: CDR1 MNHEY, CDR2 SVGAGI. With 6 bases removed from V and 1 base from J, the gap between germline ends came to 9 bases. The CDR3 contains 13 residues. The sequence came from a woman between 40 and 50 years old with active or convalescent COVID-19. The V gene is TRBV6-5, the J gene TRBJ1-1, with a weak D call TRBD1 (5 bases). Sequencing was done on a sample of peripheral blood. The CDR3 nucleotides read TGTGCCAGCAGAGCGGGACCGAACACTGAAGCTTTCTTT. The encoded protein is CASRAGPNTEAFF.